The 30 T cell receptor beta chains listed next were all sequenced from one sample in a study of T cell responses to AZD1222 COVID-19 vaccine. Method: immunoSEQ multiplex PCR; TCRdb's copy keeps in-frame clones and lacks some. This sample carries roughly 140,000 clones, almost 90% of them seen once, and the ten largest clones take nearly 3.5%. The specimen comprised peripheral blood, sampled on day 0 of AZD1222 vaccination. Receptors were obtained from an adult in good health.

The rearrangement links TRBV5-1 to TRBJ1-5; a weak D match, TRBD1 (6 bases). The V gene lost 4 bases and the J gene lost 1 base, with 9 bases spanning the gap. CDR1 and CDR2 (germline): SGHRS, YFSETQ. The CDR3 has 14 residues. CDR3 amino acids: CASSLTGSNQPQHF. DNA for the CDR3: TGCGCCAGCAGCCTAACAGGGAGCAATCAGCCCCAGCATTTT.

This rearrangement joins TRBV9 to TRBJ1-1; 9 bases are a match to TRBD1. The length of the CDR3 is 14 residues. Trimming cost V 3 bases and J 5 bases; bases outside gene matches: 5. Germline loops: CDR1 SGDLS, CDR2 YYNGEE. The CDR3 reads CASSEQGARTEAFF. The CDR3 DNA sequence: TGTGCCAGCAGCGAACAGGGGGCACGTACTGAAGCTTTCTTT.

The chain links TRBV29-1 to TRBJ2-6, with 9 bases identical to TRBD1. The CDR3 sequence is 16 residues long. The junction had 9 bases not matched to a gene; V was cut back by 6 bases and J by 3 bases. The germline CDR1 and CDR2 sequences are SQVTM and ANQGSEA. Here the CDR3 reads CSVVTGQGFGANVLTF. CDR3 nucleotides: TGCAGCGTGGTAACGGGACAGGGCTTTGGGGCCAACGTCCTGACTTTC.

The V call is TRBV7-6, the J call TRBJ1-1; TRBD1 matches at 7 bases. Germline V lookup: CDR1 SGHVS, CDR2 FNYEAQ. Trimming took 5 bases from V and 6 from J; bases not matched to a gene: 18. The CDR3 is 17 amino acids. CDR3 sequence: CASSQEAGGRSSSEAFF. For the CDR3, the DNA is TGTGCCAGCAGCCAGGAGGCAGGGGGAAGGTCTTCCTCTGAAGCTTTCTTT.

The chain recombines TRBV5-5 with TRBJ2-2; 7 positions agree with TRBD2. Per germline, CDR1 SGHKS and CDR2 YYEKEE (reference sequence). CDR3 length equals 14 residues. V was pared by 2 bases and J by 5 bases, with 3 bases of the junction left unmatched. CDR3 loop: CASSFLSGTGELFF. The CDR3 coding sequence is TGTGCCAGCAGCTTTCTTAGCGGGACCGGGGAGCTGTTTTTT.

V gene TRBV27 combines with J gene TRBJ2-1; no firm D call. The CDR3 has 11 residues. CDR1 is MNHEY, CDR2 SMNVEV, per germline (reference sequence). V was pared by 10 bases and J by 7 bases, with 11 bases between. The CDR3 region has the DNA TGTGCCACCTCCAGACGGAATGAGCAGTTCTTC. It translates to CATSRRNEQFF.

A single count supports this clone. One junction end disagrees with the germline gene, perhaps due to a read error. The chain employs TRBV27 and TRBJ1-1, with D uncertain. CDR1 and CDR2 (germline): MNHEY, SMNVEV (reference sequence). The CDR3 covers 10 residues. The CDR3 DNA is TGCCAGGTGGGGAACACTGAAGCTTTCTTT. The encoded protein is CQVGNTEAFF.

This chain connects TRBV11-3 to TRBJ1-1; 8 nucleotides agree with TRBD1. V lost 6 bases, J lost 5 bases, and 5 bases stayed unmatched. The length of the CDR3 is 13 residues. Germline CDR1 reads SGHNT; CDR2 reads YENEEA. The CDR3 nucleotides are TGTGCCAGCAGTTTAACAGGGGGGACTGAAGCTTTCTTT. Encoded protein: CASSLTGGTEAFF.

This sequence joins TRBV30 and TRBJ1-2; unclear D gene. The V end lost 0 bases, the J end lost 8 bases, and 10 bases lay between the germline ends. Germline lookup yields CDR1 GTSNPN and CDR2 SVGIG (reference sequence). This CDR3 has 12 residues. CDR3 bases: TGTGCCTGGAGTGTGTCGGCCAGAGGCTACACCTTC. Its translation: CAWSVSARGYTF.

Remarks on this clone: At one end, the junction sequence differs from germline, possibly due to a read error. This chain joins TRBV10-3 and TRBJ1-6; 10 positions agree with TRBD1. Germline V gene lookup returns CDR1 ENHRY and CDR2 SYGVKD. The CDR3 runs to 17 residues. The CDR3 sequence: CAISDWDRGIGNSPPHF. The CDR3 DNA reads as TGTGCCATCAGTGACTGGGACAGGGGTATTGGCAATTCACCCCCCCACTTT.

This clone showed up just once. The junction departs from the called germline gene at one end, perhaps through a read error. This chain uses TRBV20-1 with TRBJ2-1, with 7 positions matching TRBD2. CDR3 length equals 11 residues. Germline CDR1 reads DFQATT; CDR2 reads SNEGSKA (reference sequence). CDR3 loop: CSAEESLAEVF. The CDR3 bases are TGCAGTGCAGAGGAGAGCCTAGCGGAAGTCTTC.

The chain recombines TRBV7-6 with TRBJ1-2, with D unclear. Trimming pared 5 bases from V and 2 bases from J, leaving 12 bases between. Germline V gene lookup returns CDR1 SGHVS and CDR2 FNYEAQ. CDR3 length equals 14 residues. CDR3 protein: CASSPGQLNYGYTF. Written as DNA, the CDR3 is TGTGCCAGCAGCCCCGGGCAGCTCAACTATGGCTACACCTTC. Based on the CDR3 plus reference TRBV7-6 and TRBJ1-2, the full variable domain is GAGVSQSPRYKVTKRGQDVALRCDPISGHVSLYWYRQALGQGPEFLTYFNYEAQQDKSGLPNDRFSAERPEGSISTLTIQRTEQRDSAMYRCASSPGQLNYGYTFGSGTRLTVV.

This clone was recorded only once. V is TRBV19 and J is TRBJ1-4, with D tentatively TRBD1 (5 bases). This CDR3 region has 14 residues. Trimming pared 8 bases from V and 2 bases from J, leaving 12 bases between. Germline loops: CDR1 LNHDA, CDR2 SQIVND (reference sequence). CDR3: CASSRAGTNEKLFF. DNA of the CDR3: TGTGCCAGTTCCAGGGCTGGGACTAATGAAAAACTGTTTTTT.

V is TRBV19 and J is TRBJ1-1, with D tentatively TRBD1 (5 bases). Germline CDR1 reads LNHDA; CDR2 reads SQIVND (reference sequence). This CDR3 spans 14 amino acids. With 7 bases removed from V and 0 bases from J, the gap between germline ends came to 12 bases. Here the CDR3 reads CASISTEMNTEAFF. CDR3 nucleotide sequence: TGTGCCAGTATATCGACAGAGATGAACACTGAAGCTTTCTTT. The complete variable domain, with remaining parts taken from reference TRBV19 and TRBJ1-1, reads DGGITQSPKYLFRKEGQNVTLSCEQNLNHDAMYWYRQDPGQGLRLIYYSQIVNDFQKGDIAEGYSVSREKKESFPLTVTSAQKNPTAFYLCASISTEMNTEAFFGQGTRLTVV.

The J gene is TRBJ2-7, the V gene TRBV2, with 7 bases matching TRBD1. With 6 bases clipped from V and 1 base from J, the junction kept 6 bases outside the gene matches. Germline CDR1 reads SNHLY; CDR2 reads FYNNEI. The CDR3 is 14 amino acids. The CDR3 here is CASREDRLSYEQYF. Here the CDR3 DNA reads TGTGCCAGCAGAGAGGACAGGTTATCCTACGAGCAGTACTTC. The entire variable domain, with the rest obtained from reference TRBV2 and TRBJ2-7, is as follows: EPEVTQTPSHQVTQMGQEVILRCVPISNHLYFYWYRQILGQKVEFLVSFYNNEISEKSEIFDDQFSVERPDGSNFTLKIRSTKLEDSAMYFCASREDRLSYEQYFGPGTRLTVT.

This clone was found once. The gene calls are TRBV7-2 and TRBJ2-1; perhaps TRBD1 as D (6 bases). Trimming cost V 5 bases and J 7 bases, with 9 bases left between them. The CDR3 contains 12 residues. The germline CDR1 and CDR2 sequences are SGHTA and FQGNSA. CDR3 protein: CASSTQGNEQFF. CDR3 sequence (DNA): TGTGCCAGCAGCACCCAGGGGAATGAGCAGTTCTTC.

CDR3 coding DNA: TGTGCCAGCAGCTCCTTTGCCACGGGACCGGAGACTTACGAGCAGTACTTC. This encodes CASSSFATGPETYEQYF. The chain joins TRBV5-6 to TRBJ2-7; D is perhaps TRBD1 or TRBD2 (5 bases each). The V end lost 3 bases, the J end lost 4 bases, and 23 bases lay between the germline ends. This CDR3 spans 17 amino acids. Germline V gives CDR1 SGHDT, CDR2 YYEEEE.

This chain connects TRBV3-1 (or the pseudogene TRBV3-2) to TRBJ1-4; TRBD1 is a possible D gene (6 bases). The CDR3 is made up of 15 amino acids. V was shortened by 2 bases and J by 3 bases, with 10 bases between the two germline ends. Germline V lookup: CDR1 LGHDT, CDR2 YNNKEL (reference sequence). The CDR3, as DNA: TGTGCCAGCAGCCAATTTGGGGGCTCTAATGAAAAACTGTTTTTT. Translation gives CASSQFGGSNEKLFF.

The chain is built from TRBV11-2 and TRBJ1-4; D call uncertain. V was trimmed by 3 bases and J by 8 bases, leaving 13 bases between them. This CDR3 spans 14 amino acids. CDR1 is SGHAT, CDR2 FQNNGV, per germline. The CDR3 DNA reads TGTGCCAGCAGCTTGGGCCCCCAAATCGAAAAACTGTTTTTT. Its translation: CASSLGPQIEKLFF.

The CDR3 DNA reads as TGTGCCAGCAGCCAATCCCCCACAGGAGAAACGGGAAAACTGTTTTTT. Encoded protein: CASSQSPTGETGKLFF. The chain couples TRBV28 to TRBJ1-4; weak D call: TRBD1 (5 bases). V was shortened by 6 bases and J by 10 bases, with 24 bases between the two germline ends. Germline V gives CDR1 MDHEN, CDR2 SYDVKM. The CDR3 runs 16 residues.

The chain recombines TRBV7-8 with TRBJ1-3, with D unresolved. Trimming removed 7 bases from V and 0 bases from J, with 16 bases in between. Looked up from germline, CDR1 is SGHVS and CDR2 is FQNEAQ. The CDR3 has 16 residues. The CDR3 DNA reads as TGTGCCAGCACCCCCGAAGCAGACTCCTCTGGAAACACCATATATTTT. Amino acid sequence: CASTPEADSSGNTIYF.

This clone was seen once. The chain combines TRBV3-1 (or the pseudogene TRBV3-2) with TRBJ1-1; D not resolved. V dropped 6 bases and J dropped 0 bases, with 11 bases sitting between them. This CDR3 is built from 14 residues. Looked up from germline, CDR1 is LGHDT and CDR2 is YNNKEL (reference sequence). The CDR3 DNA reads TGTGCCAGCAGTCCACTGTCGGTGAACACTGAAGCTTTCTTT. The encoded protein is CASSPLSVNTEAFF.

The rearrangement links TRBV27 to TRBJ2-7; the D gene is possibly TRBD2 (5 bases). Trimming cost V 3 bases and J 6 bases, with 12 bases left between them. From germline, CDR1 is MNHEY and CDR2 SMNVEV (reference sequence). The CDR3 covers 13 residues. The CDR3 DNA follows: TGTGCCAGCAGTTTTAATAAGGACTCCGAGCAGTACTTC. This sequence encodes CASSFNKDSEQYF.

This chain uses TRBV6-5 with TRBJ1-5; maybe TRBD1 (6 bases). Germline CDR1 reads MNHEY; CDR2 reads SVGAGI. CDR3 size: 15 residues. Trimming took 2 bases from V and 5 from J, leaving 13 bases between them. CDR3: CASSYDGGADQPQHF. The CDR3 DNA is TGTGCCAGCAGTTACGACGGGGGCGCGGATCAGCCCCAGCATTTT.

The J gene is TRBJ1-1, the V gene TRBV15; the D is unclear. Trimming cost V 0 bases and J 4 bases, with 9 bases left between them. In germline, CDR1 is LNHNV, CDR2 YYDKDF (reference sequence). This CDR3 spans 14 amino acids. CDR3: CATSRDRLSTEAFF. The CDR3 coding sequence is TGTGCCACCAGCAGAGATAGACTGAGCACTGAAGCTTTCTTT.

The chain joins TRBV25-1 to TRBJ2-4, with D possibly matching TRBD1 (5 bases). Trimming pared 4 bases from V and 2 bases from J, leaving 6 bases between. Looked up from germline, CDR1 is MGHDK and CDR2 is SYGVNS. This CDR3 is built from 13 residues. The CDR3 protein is CASSVGPKNIQYF. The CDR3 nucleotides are TGTGCCAGCAGTGTGGGGCCCAAAAACATTCAGTACTTC.

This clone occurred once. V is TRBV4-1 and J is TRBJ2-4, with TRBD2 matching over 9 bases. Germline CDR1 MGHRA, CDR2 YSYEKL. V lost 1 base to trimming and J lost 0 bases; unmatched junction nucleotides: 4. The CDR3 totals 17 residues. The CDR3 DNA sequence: TGCGCCAGCAGCCAAGGCCCACTAGCGGGAGCCAAAAACATTCAGTACTTC. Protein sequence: CASSQGPLAGAKNIQYF.

CDR3 coding DNA: TGTGCCAGCAGTTTCGCTCCGGGACTTTTTGATCCCGAGCAGTTCTTC. Translating gives CASSFAPGLFDPEQFF. This chain uses TRBV28 with TRBJ2-1; possible D gene TRBD2, 6 bases. CDR1 and CDR2 from the germline V gene are MDHEN and SYDVKM. The V gene lost 3 bases and the J gene lost 10 bases, with 22 bases spanning the gap. The CDR3 is 16 amino acids.

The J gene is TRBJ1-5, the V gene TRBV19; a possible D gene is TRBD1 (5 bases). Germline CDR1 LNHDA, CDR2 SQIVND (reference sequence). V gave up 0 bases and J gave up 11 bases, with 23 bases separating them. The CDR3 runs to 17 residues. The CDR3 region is CASSIDQGTLVPRAQHF. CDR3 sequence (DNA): TGTGCCAGTAGTATAGATCAAGGGACGCTTGTCCCAAGGGCCCAGCATTTT.

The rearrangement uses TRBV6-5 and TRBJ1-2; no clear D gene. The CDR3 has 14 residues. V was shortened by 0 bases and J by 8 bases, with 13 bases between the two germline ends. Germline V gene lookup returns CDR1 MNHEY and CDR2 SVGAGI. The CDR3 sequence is CASSYSSGWRGYTF. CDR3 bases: TGTGCCAGCAGTTACTCGTCGGGATGGAGGGGCTACACCTTC.